The rows below give T cell receptor beta chains drawn from one sample of a study of T cells after yellow fever vaccination. TCRdb itself ran the 5' RACE reads through MiXCR, one entry per CDR3 protein. Among approximately 250,000 distinct CDR3 sequences, 5.5% to 8.5% were seen once, and the ten largest hold 1.1%. The starting material was CD4+ T cells sorted from PBMCs, obtained on the day of the yellow fever booster vaccination. These receptors were taken from a man aged 25 to 40 who received the YFV17D yellow fever vaccine. Both conserved end residues are part of each CDR3. Fields, in order: V gene, clone size, J gene, D gene, CDR3 protein, CDR3 DNA. The D gene is left open where the match is weak. A row's size may be missing; if present it is once, few, many or a size class.

TRBV4-3	many	TRBJ2-7	TRBD1	CASSQVRDRGTYEQYF	TGCGCCAGCAGCCAAGTAAGAGACAGGGGAACCTACGAGCAGTACTTC
TRBV6-1	few	TRBJ1-1	.	CASSNPSDRYTEAFF	TGTGCCAGCAGCAACCCATCGGACAGATACACTGAAGCTTTCTTT
TRBV7-6	.	TRBJ2-1	.	CASSQGPSEYNEQFF	TGTGCCAGCAGCCAGGGTCCTAGCGAGTACAATGAGCAGTTCTTC
TRBV5-1	many	TRBJ2-3	.	CASSLKTDTQYF	TGCGCCAGCAGCTTGAAGACAGATACGCAGTATTTT
TRBV28	many	TRBJ2-2	TRBD1	CASSAPGTGTGELFF	TGTGCCAGCAGTGCCCCCGGGACAGGGACCGGGGAGCTGTTTTTT
TRBV29-1	many	TRBJ2-5	.	CSALTSNRRIQYF	TGCAGCGCCCTGACTAGTAACAGGAGGATCCAGTACTTC
TRBV7-9	.	TRBJ1-2	TRBD1	CASSLTGQSYGYTF	TGTGCCAGCAGCCTCACGGGACAGAGCTATGGCTACACCTTC
TRBV6-2/TRBV6-3	few	TRBJ1-2	TRBD1	CASSGQGAIVGYTF	TGTGCCAGCAGCGGACAGGGGGCTATCGTGGGCTACACCTTC
TRBV7-8	many	TRBJ2-2	TRBD2	CASSFGLAVVDTGELFF	TGTGCCAGCAGCTTTGGACTAGCGGTAGTCGACACCGGGGAGCTGTTTTTT
TRBV12-3/TRBV12-4	many	TRBJ2-2	.	CASSLSKGNTGELFF	TGTGCCAGCAGTTTATCTAAGGGCAACACCGGGGAGCTGTTTTTT
TRBV27	many	TRBJ1-5	TRBD1	CASSLRTGGNQPQHF	TGTGCCAGCAGTCTAAGGACAGGCGGCAATCAGCCCCAGCATTTT
TRBV27	.	TRBJ1-1	.	CASSYREPNTEAFF	TGTGCCAGCAGTTACAGGGAACCCAACACTGAAGCTTTCTTT
TRBV7-9	few	TRBJ2-7	.	CASSLSGGGLNEQYF	TGTGCCAGCAGTCTCTCCGGAGGCGGCCTGAACGAGCAGTACTTC
TRBV5-6	many	TRBJ2-1	.	CASSLYQVLNNEQFF	TGTGCCAGCAGCTTGTACCAGGTACTCAACAATGAGCAGTTCTTC
TRBV20-1	many	TRBJ2-1	.	CSARGQDRSSYNEQFF	TGCAGTGCTAGAGGCCAAGACCGGAGCTCCTACAATGAGCAGTTCTTC
TRBV5-1	many	TRBJ2-7	.	CASSLDRHYEQYF	TGCGCCAGCAGCTTGGACAGACACTACGAGCAGTACTTC
TRBV6-1	.	TRBJ1-6	TRBD1	CASSGQGINSPLHF	TGTGCCAGCAGCGGACAGGGTATAAATTCACCCCTCCACTTT
TRBV6-2/TRBV6-3	many	TRBJ2-5	.	CASSSYTGGVGETQYF	TGTGCCAGCTCCAGTTATACGGGTGGCGTCGGAGAGACCCAGTACTTC
TRBV20-1	.	TRBJ2-1	TRBD2	CSARETSGSFSYNEQFF	TGCAGTGCTAGAGAGACTAGCGGGAGTTTCTCCTACAATGAGCAGTTCTTC
TRBV18	few	TRBJ2-3	.	CASSPPGGTGQYF	TGTGCCAGCTCACCCCCCGGTGGAACGGGGCAGTATTTT
TRBV9	few	TRBJ2-3	TRBD2	CASSVAPTSGSTDTQYF	TGTGCCAGCAGCGTAGCCCCGACTAGCGGAAGCACAGATACGCAGTATTTT
TRBV7-6	many	TRBJ2-1	TRBD2	CASSLGTRPVYNEQFF	TGTGCCAGCAGCTTAGGGACTAGGCCAGTCTACAATGAGCAGTTCTTC
TRBV5-1	many	TRBJ2-7	.	CASSFIGADEQYF	TGCGCCAGCAGCTTTATAGGGGCGGACGAGCAGTACTTC
TRBV5-1	many	TRBJ2-2	.	CASTLTGPGELFF	TGCGCCAGCACTCTTACCGGTCCCGGGGAGCTGTTTTTT
TRBV12-3/TRBV12-4	many	TRBJ1-4	.	CASSLRPGLSEKLFF	TGTGCCAGCAGTTTACGTCCGGGACTATCTGAAAAACTGTTTTTT
TRBV28	.	TRBJ2-1	.	CASSVGTYEQFF	TGTGCCAGCAGTGTCGGGACTTATGAGCAGTTCTTC
TRBV5-1	few	TRBJ2-5	.	CASSPTPAQETQYF	TGCGCCAGCAGCCCTACACCGGCTCAAGAGACCCAGTACTTC
TRBV27	.	TRBJ2-1	.	CASSIGLSSYNEQFF	TGTGCCAGCAGTATAGGACTTAGCTCCTACAATGAGCAGTTCTTC
TRBV30	few	TRBJ2-5	.	CAWSEGTQYF	TGTGCCTGGAGTGAAGGGACCCAGTACTTC